This T cell receptor (beta chain) was observed in a study of T-cell memory formation after mild COVID-19. Points from the study as a whole: For second-wave clones that peaked at day 37, SARS-CoV-2 specificity went unverified. Largely, contracting CD4+ clones fell within CM and EM, and contracting CD8+ clones within EMRA. Contracting clones from day 15 to 85 had balanced CD4/CD8; later expanders favoured CD4+.

Constant-segment primers and 5'RACE yielded cDNA libraries for TCR alpha and TCR beta, each carrying sample barcodes and UMIs. TCRdb processed the 5' RACE reads anew with MiXCR; each CDR3 protein has one entry. The table shows 210,000 or so distinct CDR3 sequences, with around 18% occurring only once. This clonotype was found a few times. The antigen is undetermined. CDR3 length: 17 amino acids. V was pared by 0 bases and J by 1 base, with 6 bases of the junction left unmatched. Per germline, CDR1 SGHKS and CDR2 YYEKEE (reference sequence). The material sequenced was PBMCs or a T cell subset sorted from them (not recorded which). The chain combines TRBV5-5 with TRBJ2-5; TRBD1 agrees at 10 bases. This TCR derives from an adult woman who had mild COVID-19 (a few samples of this study predate the infection). Cell type and time point are not known. As DNA, the CDR3 is TGTGCCAGCAGCTTGGAGTATGGGACAGGGGTCCAAGAGACCCAGTACTTC. It is translated as CASSLEYGTGVQETQYF.